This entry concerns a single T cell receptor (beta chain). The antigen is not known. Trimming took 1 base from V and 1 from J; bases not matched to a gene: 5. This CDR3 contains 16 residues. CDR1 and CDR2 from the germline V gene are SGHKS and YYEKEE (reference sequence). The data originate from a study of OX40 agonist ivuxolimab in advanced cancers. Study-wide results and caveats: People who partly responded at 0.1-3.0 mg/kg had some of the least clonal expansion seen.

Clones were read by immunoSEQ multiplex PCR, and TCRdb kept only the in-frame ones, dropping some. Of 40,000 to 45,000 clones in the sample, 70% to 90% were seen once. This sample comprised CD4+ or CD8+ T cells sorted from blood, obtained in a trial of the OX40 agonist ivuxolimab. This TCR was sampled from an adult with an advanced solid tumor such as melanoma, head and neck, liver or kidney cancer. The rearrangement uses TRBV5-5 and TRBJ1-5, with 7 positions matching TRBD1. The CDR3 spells CASSLRGLASNQPQHF. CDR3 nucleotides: TGTGCCAGCAGCTTGAGGGGGCTGGCGAGCAATCAGCCCCAGCATTTT.